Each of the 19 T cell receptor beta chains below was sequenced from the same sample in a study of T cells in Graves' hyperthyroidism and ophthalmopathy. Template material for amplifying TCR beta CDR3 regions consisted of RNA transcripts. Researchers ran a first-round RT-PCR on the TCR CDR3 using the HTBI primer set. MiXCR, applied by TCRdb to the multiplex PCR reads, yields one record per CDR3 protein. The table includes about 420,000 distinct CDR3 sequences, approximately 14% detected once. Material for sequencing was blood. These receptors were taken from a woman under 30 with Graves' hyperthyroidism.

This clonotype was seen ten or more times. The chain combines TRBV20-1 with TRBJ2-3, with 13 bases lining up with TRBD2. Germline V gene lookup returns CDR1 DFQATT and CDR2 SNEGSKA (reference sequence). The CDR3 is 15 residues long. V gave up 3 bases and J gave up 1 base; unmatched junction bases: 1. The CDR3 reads CSASGTSGGTDTQYF. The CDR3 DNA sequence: TGCAGTGCTAGCGGGACTAGCGGGGGCACAGATACGCAGTATTTT.

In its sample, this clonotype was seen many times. The CDR3 loop reads CASSLAHQGYGYTF. The CDR3 coding sequence is TGTGCCAGCAGCTTAGCCCACCAGGGCTATGGCTACACCTTC. The genes are TRBV7-2 and TRBJ1-2, with D tentatively TRBD1 (5 bases). The CDR3 consists of 14 residues. V was clipped by 0 bases and J by 4 bases, with 9 bases between them. Germline CDR1 reads SGHTA; CDR2 reads FQGNSA. Full variable domain (rest looked up from reference TRBV7-2 and TRBJ1-2): GAGVSQSPSNKVTEKGKDVELRCDPISGHTALYWYRQSLGQGLEFLIYFQGNSAPDKSGLPSDRFSAERTGGSVSTLTIQRTQQEDSAVYLCASSLAHQGYGYTFGSGTRLTVV.

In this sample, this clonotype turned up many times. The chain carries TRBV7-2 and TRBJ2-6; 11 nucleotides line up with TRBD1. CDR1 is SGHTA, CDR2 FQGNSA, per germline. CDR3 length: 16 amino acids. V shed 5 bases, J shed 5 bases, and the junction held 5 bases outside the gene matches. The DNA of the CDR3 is TGTGCCAGCAGCCAGGACAGGGGGCACCGGGCCAACGTCCTGACTTTC. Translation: CASSQDRGHRANVLTF.

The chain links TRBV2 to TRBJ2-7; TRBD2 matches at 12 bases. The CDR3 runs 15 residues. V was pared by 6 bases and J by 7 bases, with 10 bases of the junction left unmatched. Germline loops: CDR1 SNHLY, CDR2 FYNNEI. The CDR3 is CASSPSGGAGEEQYF. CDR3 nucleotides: TGTGCCAGCAGCCCTAGCGGGGGGGCAGGTGAGGAGCAGTACTTC.

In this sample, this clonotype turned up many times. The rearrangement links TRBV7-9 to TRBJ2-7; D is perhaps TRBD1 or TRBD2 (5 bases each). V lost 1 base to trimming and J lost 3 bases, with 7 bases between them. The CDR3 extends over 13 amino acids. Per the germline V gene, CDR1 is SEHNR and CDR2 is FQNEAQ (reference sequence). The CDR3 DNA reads TGTGCCAGCAGCTTAGTTGGGGGCTACGAGCAGTACTTC. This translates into CASSLVGGYEQYF.

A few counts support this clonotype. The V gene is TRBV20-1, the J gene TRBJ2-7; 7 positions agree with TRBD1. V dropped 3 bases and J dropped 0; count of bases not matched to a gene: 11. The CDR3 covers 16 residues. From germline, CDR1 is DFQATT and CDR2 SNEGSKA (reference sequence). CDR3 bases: TGCAGTGCTAGTCCTTCGACAGGGTTCCTCTCCTACGAGCAGTACTTC. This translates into CSASPSTGFLSYEQYF.

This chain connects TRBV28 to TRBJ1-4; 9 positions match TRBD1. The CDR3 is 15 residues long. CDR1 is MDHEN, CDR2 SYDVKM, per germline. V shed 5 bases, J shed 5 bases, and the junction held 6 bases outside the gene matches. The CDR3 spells CASSPGQGLNEKLFF. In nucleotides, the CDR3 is TGTGCCAGCAGTCCGGGACAGGGCTTAAATGAAAAACTGTTTTTT.

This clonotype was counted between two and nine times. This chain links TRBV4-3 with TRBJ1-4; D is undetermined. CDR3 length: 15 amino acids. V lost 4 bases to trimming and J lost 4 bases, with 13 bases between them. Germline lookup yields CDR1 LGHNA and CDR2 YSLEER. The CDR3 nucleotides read TGCGCCAGCAGCCTTACCGGCGGGGATAATGAAAAACTGTTTTTT. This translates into CASSLTGGDNEKLFF.

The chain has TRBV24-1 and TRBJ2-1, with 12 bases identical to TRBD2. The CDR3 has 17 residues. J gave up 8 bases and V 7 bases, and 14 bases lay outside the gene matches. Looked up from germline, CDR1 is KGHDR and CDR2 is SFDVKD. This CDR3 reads CATRGDWTSGDGDEQFF. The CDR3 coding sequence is TGTGCCACCAGGGGGGATTGGACTAGCGGGGACGGGGATGAGCAGTTCTTC.

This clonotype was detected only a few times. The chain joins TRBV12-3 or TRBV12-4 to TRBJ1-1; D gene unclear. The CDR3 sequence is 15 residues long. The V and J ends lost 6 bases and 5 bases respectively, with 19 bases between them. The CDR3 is CASSQQRASVTEAFF. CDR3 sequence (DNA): TGTGCCAGCAGCCAACAGAGGGCGTCGGTGACTGAAGCTTTCTTT.

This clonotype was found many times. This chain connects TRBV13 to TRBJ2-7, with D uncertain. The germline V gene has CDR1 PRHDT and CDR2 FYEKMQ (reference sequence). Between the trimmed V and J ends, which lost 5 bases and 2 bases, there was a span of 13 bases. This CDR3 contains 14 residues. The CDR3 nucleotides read TGTGCCAGCAGCGGGATAGACGGTACCTACGAGCAGTACTTC. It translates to CASSGIDGTYEQYF. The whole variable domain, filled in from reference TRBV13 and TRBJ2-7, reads AAGVIQSPRHLIKEKRETATLKCYPIPRHDTVYWYQQGPGQDPQFLISFYEKMQSDKGSIPDRFSAQQFSDYHSELNMSSLELGDSALYFCASSGIDGTYEQYFGPGTRLTVT.

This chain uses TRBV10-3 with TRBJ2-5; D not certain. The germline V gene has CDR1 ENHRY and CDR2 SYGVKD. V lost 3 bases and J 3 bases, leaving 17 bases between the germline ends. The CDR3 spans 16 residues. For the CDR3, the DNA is TGTGCCATCAGTGATTTTGAGGCTATGACAAAAGAGACCCAGTACTTC. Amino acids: CAISDFEAMTKETQYF.

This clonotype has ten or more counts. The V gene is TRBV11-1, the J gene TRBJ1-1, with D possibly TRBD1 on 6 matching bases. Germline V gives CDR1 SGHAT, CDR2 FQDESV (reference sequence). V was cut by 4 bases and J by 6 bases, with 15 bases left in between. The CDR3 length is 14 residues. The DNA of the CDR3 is TGTGCCAGCAGCTCCGGGCAGGGGAAACCTGAAGCTTTCTTT. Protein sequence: CASSSGQGKPEAFF.

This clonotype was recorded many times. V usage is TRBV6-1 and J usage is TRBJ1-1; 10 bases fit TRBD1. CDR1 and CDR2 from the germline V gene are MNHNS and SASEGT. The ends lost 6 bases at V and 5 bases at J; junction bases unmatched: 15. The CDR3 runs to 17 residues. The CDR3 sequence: CASSSMPGQGPGTEAFF. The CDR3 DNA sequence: TGTGCCAGCAGCTCCATGCCGGGACAGGGGCCAGGGACTGAAGCTTTCTTT.

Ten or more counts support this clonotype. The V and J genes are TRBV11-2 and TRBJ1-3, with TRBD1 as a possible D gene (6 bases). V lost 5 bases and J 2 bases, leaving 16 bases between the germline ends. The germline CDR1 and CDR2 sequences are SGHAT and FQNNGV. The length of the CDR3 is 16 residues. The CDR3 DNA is TGTGCCAGCAGCCTCATAGGACAGAAACCTGGAAACACCATATATTTT. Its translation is CASSLIGQKPGNTIYF.

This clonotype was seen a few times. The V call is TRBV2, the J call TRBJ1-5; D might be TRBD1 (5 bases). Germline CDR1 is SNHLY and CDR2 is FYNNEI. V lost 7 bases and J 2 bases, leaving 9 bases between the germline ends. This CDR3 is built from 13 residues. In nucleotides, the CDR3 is TGTGCCAGCATTCAGGGTCGCAATCAGCCCCAGCATTTT. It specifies CASIQGRNQPQHF.

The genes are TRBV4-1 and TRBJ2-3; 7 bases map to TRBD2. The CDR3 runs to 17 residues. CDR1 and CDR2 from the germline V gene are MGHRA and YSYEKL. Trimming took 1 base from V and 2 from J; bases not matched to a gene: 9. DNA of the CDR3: TGCGCCAGCAGCCAAGTGGGGACCGGGGGGTTCACAGATACGCAGTATTTT. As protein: CASSQVGTGGFTDTQYF.

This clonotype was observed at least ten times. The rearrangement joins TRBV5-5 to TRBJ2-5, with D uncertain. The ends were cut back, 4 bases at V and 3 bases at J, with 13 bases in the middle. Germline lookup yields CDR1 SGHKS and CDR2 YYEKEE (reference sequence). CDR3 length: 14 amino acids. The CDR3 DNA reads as TGTGCCAGCAGCACCGGGTCGTTAAAAGAGACCCAGTACTTC. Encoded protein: CASSTGSLKETQYF. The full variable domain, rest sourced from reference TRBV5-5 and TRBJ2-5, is DAGVTQSPTHLIKTRGQQVTLRCSPISGHKSVSWYQQVLGQGPQFIFQYYEKEERGRGNFPDRFSARQFPNYSSELNVNALLLGDSALYLCASSTGSLKETQYFGPGTRLLVL.

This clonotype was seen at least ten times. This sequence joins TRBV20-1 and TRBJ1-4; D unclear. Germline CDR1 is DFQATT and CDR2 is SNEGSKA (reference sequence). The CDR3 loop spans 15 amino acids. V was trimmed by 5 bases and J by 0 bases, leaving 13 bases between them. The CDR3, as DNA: TGCAGTGCTTATAAGGGTTCATCAACTAATGAAAAACTGTTTTTT. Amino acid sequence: CSAYKGSSTNEKLFF.